A single sample is the source of the 20 T cell receptor beta chains below, sequenced in a study of Graves' ophthalmopathy and Graves' hyperthyroidism. The study amplified TCR beta CDR3 regions using RNA transcripts. HTBI primers primed a first-round RT-PCR, and a second-round multiplex PCR followed. TCRdb re-called the multiplex PCR reads through MiXCR, storing one row per CDR3 protein. The profile shows under 800,000 distinct CDR3 sequences, over 20% of them singletons. Sequencing used peripheral blood. All receptors come from a woman aged 18-29 years with stable Graves' hyperthyroidism. Some clones in this sample may be carry-over from other donors' samples.

The chain links TRBV12-3 or TRBV12-4 to TRBJ2-5; no firm D call. The CDR3 totals 14 residues. V lost 0 bases and J 2 bases, leaving 7 bases between the germline ends. CDR3 nucleotides: TGTGCCAGCAGTTTAGCGCAATCGCAAGAGACCCAGTACTTC. Protein: CASSLAQSQETQYF.

This sequence joins TRBV12-3 or TRBV12-4 and TRBJ2-5; 7 positions match TRBD1. The CDR3 runs to 14 residues. Trimming cost V 9 bases and J 5 bases; bases outside gene matches: 12. The CDR3 nucleotides read TGTGCCAGTAATCTAGGGGGCCGGTCGGAGACCCAGTACTTC. Residues: CASNLGGRSETQYF.

This clonotype was recorded at least ten times. This chain connects TRBV7-2 to TRBJ2-7; 8 nucleotides line up with TRBD2. V lost 5 bases to trimming and J lost 0 bases; unmatched junction nucleotides: 6. The CDR3 extends over 15 amino acids. Per germline, CDR1 SGHTA and CDR2 FQGNSA. In DNA, the CDR3 is TGTGCCAGCAGCCAGAGCGGGAGAATCTCCTACGAGCAGTACTTC. Translating it yields CASSQSGRISYEQYF.

This clonotype was detected a few times. The rearrangement uses TRBV20-1 and TRBJ2-4; D is uncertain. CDR1 and CDR2 from the germline V gene are DFQATT and SNEGSKA (reference sequence). This CDR3 region has 13 residues. The V and J ends lost 2 bases and 5 bases respectively, with 10 bases between them. The CDR3: CSARWSSQNIQYF. The CDR3 nucleotides read TGCAGTGCTAGATGGTCCAGTCAAAACATTCAGTACTTC.

This clonotype was counted between two and nine times. The chain combines TRBV9 with TRBJ1-2, with TRBD1 matching 8 bases. The germline gives CDR1 SGDLS, CDR2 YYNGEE. The CDR3 covers 16 residues. V was clipped by 0 bases and J by 3 bases; unmatched bases: 7. The CDR3 sequence is CASSVGTRDRHYGYTF. The CDR3 DNA is TGTGCCAGCAGCGTAGGAACCCGGGACAGGCACTATGGCTACACCTTC.

In DNA form, the CDR3 reads TGTGCCAGCAGTTACGGACAGGGCTGGGCGAGCAATCAGCCCCAGCATTTT. Translated, it gives CASSYGQGWASNQPQHF. The rearrangement links TRBV6-5 to TRBJ1-5, with 8 nucleotides matching TRBD1. CDR1 MNHEY and CDR2 SVGAGI come from the germline V gene. The CDR3 runs 17 residues. Trimming at V came to 2 bases and at J to 1 base, leaving 7 bases not matched to a gene.

V is TRBV7-2 and J is TRBJ2-5; 7 positions agree with TRBD1. The CDR3 totals 15 residues. V lost 2 bases to trimming and J lost 2 bases; unmatched junction nucleotides: 5. Germline CDR1 and CDR2: SGHTA and FQGNSA. Here the CDR3 DNA reads TGTGCCAGCAGCTTACCCCGGACAGGACAAGAGACCCAGTACTTC. Translating it yields CASSLPRTGQETQYF.

This clonotype was counted only a few times. V gene TRBV19 combines with J gene TRBJ2-7; the match to TRBD2 covers 16 bases. The CDR3 length is 16 residues. Germline V CDR1 and CDR2: LNHDA, SQIVND (reference sequence). Trimming took 4 bases from V and 6 from J; bases not matched to a gene: 6. The CDR3 region is CASSTGTSGRAFEQYF. As DNA, the CDR3 is TGTGCCAGTAGTACCGGGACTAGCGGGAGGGCCTTCGAGCAGTACTTC.

The V and J genes are TRBV2 and TRBJ2-2; D gene unclear. Trimming took 3 bases from V and 0 from J, leaving 8 bases between them. This CDR3 has 15 residues. Germline lookup yields CDR1 SNHLY and CDR2 FYNNEI. CDR3 nucleotide sequence: TGTGCCAGCAGTGACTGCTGCACGAACACCGGGGAGCTGTTTTTT. It yields the protein CASSDCCTNTGELFF. Full variable domain (rest looked up from reference TRBV2 and TRBJ2-2): EPEVTQTPSHQVTQMGQEVILRCVPISNHLYFYWYRQILGQKVEFLVSFYNNEISEKSEIFDDQFSVERPDGSNFTLKIRSTKLEDSAMYFCASSDCCTNTGELFFGEGSRLTVL.

The rearrangement joins TRBV18 to TRBJ2-2, with no clear D. CDR1 and CDR2 from the germline V gene are KGHSH and LQKENI. Trimming left V 1 base short and J 2 bases short, with 11 bases between. CDR3 length equals 16 residues. In DNA, the CDR3 is TGTGCCAGCTCACCACTATATGCGCGAAACACCGGGGAGCTGTTTTTT. Translated, it gives CASSPLYARNTGELFF.

This clonotype was seen many times. V is TRBV6-5 and J is TRBJ2-7, with D maybe TRBD2 (7 bases). The CDR3 has 13 residues. CDR1 is MNHEY, CDR2 SVGAGI, per germline. Trimming removed 7 bases at V and 2 bases at J, with 12 bases between. DNA for the CDR3: TGTGCCAGCACGGGGGGCTGGACCTACGAGCAGTACTTC. This translates into CASTGGWTYEQYF.

This clonotype was seen a handful of times. The chain employs TRBV27 and TRBJ1-1, with TRBD1 identical over 8 bases. The germline gives CDR1 MNHEY, CDR2 SMNVEV (reference sequence). V was pared by 7 bases and J by 0 bases, with 7 bases of the junction left unmatched. There are 15 residues in the CDR3. The CDR3 sequence is CASNAGGAVNTEAFF. The CDR3 DNA reads TGTGCCAGCAATGCAGGGGGCGCGGTGAACACTGAAGCTTTCTTT.

V is TRBV11-2 and J is TRBJ2-7, with 7 bases that match TRBD1. V shed 1 base, J shed 2 bases, and the junction held 11 bases outside the gene matches. Germline CDR1 reads SGHAT; CDR2 reads FQNNGV. The CDR3 length is 17 residues. This CDR3 is CASSLGRGQAATYEQYF. For the CDR3, the DNA is TGTGCCAGCAGCTTAGGGAGAGGACAGGCTGCTACCTACGAGCAGTACTTC.

This clonotype turned up a few times. It may be a read error: a sequence one base away is much more abundant. The chain employs TRBV6-1 and TRBJ1-3, with D uncertain. This CDR3 is 14 amino acids long. Germline V gene lookup returns CDR1 MNHNS and CDR2 SASEGT. The CDR3 protein is CASIKDPSGNTLYF. Written as DNA, the CDR3 is TGTGCCAGCATCAAGGATCCTAGCGGAAACACCTTATATTTT.

At least ten counts were recorded for this clonotype. The chain recombines TRBV12-3 or TRBV12-4 with TRBJ1-2; D perhaps matches TRBD1 (6 bases). CDR3 length: 15 amino acids. V lost 1 base, J lost 5 bases, and 14 bases lay in between. CDR3 region: CASSLDQGQDYGYTF. In nucleotides, the CDR3 is TGTGCCAGCAGTTTAGACCAGGGGCAGGATTATGGCTACACCTTC.

The chain has TRBV6-1 and TRBJ1-6, with D uncertain. The CDR3 runs to 14 residues. V dropped 1 base and J dropped 5 bases, with 6 bases sitting between them. Germline V CDR1 and CDR2: MNHNS, SASEGT. DNA of the CDR3: TGTGCCAGCAGTGAAGGGAGAAATAATTCACCCCTCCACTTT. Its protein product is CASSEGRNNSPLHF.

This clonotype was counted at least ten times. J is TRBJ1-6 and V is TRBV12-3 or TRBV12-4; D is undetermined. The V and J ends lost 1 base and 0 bases respectively, with 7 bases between them. The CDR3 is made up of 16 amino acids. CDR3 residues: CASSLVWYSYNSPLHF. For the CDR3, the DNA is TGTGCCAGCAGTTTAGTCTGGTACTCCTATAATTCACCCCTCCACTTT.

This clonotype was seen many times. The gene calls are TRBV20-1 and TRBJ1-5; TRBD1 is a possible D gene (6 bases). Trimming removed 5 bases from V and 3 bases from J, with 14 bases in between. The CDR3 is 14 residues long. Per germline, CDR1 DFQATT and CDR2 SNEGSKA (reference sequence). Written as DNA, the CDR3 is TGCAGTGCTGGGACCAGGGGATACAATCAGCCCCAGCATTTT. Translating it yields CSAGTRGYNQPQHF.

V usage is TRBV28 and J usage is TRBJ2-6; a weak D match, TRBD2 (7 bases). Germline CDR1 MDHEN, CDR2 SYDVKM. The CDR3 is made up of 17 amino acids. V lost 1 base and J 6 bases, leaving 16 bases between the germline ends. In nucleotides, the CDR3 is TGTGCCAGCAGTTTATTGAGGGGGGGCGCAACGGCCAACGTCCTGACTTTC. This sequence encodes CASSLLRGGATANVLTF. The full variable domain, rest sourced from reference TRBV28 and TRBJ2-6, is DVKVTQSSRYLVKRTGEKVFLECVQDMDHENMFWYRQDPGLGLRLIYFSYDVKMKEKGDIPEGYSVSREKKERFSLILESASTNQTSMYLCASSLLRGGATANVLTFGAGSRLTVL.

This clonotype was observed a few times. V is TRBV4-3 and J is TRBJ1-1; 10 positions agree with TRBD1. The V segment lost 2 bases and the J segment 4 bases; nucleotides outside the gene matches: 13. Germline-derived CDR1 and CDR2 are LGHNA and YSLEER. CDR3 length: 18 residues. DNA of the CDR3: TGCGCCAGCAGCCAACTTTTTCAGGGGACAGGGGTAGTCACTGAAGCTTTCTTT. It codes for CASSQLFQGTGVVTEAFF.